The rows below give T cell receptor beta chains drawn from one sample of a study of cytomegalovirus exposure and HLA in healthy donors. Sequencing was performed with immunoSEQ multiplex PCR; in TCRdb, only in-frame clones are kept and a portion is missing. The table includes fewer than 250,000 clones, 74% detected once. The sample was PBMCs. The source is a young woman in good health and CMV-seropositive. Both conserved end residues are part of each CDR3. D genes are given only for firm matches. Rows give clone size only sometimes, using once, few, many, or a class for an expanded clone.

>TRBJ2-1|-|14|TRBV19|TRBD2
TGTGCCAGTCAAATAGCGGGAGGCCCCAATGAGCAGTTCTTC
CASQIAGGPNEQFF
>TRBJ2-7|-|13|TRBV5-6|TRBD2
TGTGCCAGCAGCGCTAGCGGGAGCTACGAGCAGTACTTC
CASSASGSYEQYF
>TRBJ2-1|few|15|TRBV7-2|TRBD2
TGTGCCAGCAGCCTGGAGCGGGGCGCCTACAATGAGCAGTTCTTC
CASSLERGAYNEQFF
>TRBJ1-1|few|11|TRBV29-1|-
TGCAGCGTTTTGAGGGACACTGAAGCTTTCTTT
CSVLRDTEAFF
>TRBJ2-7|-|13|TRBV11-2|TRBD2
TGTGCCAGCAGCCCGGGACTATCGTACGAGCAGTACTTC
CASSPGLSYEQYF
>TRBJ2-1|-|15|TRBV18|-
TGTGCCAGCTCACCACGGAGTGGCTCCTACAATGAGCAGTTCTTC
CASSPRSGSYNEQFF
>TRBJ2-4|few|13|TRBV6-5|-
TGTGCCAGCAGCCCCCGGGGAACGGACATTCAGTACTTC
CASSPRGTDIQYF
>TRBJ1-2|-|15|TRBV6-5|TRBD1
TGTGCCAGCAGTTTGGGGACAGCCCAAGGGCTTGGCTACACCTTC
CASSLGTAQGLGYTF
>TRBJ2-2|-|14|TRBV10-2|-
TGCGCCAGCAGTCAACAGCAGAACACCGGGGAGCTGTTTTTT
CASSQQQNTGELFF
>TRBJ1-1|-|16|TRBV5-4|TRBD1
TGTGCCAGCAGCTTCCCTGAGGGGACAGGCAACACTGAAGCTTTCTTT
CASSFPEGTGNTEAFF
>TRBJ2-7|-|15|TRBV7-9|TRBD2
TGTGCCAGCAGCCCCCGCGGGGGGAGATCAGCCGAGCAGTACTTC
CASSPRGGRSAEQYF
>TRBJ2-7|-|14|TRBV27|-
TGTGCCAGCAGTTTATTAGCGGCCTCCTACGAGCAGTACTTC
CASSLLAASYEQYF
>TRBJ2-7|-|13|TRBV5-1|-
TGCGCCAGCAGATATCCAGGTTCCTACGAGCAGTACTTC
CASRYPGSYEQYF
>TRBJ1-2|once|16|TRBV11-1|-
TGTGCCAGCAGCCCGGACGTCAGGGCGAAAGAATATGGCTACACCTTC
CASSPDVRAKEYGYTF
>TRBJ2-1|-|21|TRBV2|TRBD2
TGTGCCAGCAGTGACACCGAAAAACGGAGCGGGAGGGCCTTAACCTACAATGAGCAGTTCTTC
CASSDTEKRSGRALTYNEQFF
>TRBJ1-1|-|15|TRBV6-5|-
TGTGCCAGCTCCCCCTCAGGGTATGACGACACTGAAGCTTTCTTT
CASSPSGYDDTEAFF
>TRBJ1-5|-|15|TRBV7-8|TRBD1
TGTGCCAGCAGCTCCGACAGGGCAGGGACTCAGCCCCAGCATTTT
CASSSDRAGTQPQHF
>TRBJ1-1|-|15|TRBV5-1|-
TGCGCCAGCAGCTTGGGCCAGGTCCCGAACACTGAAGCTTTCTTT
CASSLGQVPNTEAFF
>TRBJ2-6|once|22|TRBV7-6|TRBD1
TGTGCCAGCAGCTTAGCGCCGAAACCCCCGGGACAGGGTTTCTCTGGGGCCAACGTCCTGACTTTC
CASSLAPKPPGQGFSGANVLTF
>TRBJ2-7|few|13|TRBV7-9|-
TGTGCCAGCAGCTTAGCGGGGGGCTACGAGCAGTACTTC
CASSLAGGYEQYF
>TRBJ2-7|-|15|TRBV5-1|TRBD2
TGCGCCAGCAGCCGTGGGCCAGGTGGGGAGGGGGAGCAGTACTTC
CASSRGPGGEGEQYF
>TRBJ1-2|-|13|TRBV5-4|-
TGTGCCAGCAGCTTTACAGGTTTCTATGGCTACACCTTC
CASSFTGFYGYTF
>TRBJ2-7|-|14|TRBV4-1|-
TGCGCCAGCAGCCAAGGGCCGCGGGCCTACGAGCAGTACTTC
CASSQGPRAYEQYF
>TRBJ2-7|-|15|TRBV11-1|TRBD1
TGTGCCAGCAGCCTCGGACAGGGATTTACCTACGAGCAGTACTTC
CASSLGQGFTYEQYF
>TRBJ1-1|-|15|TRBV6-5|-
TGTGCCAGCAGTTACTTTGCAGGGATCGGCACTGAAGCTTTCTTT
CASSYFAGIGTEAFF
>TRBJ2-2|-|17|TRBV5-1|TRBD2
TGCGCCAGCAGCTTGAGGCTAGCGGGATTCAACACCGGGGAGCTGTTTTTT
CASSLRLAGFNTGELFF
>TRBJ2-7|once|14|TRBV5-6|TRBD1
TGTGCCAGCAGCTTCGGGACAGAATCCTACGAGCAGTACTTC
CASSFGTESYEQYF
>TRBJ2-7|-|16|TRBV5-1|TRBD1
TGCGCCAGCAGCTTGGACAGGGGGGTGTCGGTGTACGAGCAGTACTTC
CASSLDRGVSVYEQYF
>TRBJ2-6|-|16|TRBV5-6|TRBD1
TGTGCCAGCAGCCTCAAGACAGGGACCGGGGCCAACGTCCTGACTTTC
CASSLKTGTGANVLTF
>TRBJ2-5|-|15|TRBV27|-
TGTGCCAGCAGTAATTTGCTAGCGTACCAAGAGACCCAGTACTTC
CASSNLLAYQETQYF
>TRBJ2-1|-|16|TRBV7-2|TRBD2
TGTGCCAGCAGCCCCCAGGGACTAGCGGGAGTCTGGGAGCAGTTCTTC
CASSPQGLAGVWEQFF
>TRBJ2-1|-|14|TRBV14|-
TGTGCCAGCAGCCTATTGGGGGCCCGCAATGAGCAGTTCTTC
CASSLLGARNEQFF
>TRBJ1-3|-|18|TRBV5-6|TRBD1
TGTGCCAGCAGCCGGGGACAGGTTCTCACCCTCTCTGGAAACACCATATATTTT
CASSRGQVLTLSGNTIYF
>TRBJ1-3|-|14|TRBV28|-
TGTGCCAGCAGTTTACGGGGGTCTGGAAACACCATATATTTT
CASSLRGSGNTIYF
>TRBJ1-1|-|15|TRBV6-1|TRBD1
TGTGCCAGCAGGCTACAGGGGGGAATGAACACTGAAGCTTTCTTT
CASRLQGGMNTEAFF